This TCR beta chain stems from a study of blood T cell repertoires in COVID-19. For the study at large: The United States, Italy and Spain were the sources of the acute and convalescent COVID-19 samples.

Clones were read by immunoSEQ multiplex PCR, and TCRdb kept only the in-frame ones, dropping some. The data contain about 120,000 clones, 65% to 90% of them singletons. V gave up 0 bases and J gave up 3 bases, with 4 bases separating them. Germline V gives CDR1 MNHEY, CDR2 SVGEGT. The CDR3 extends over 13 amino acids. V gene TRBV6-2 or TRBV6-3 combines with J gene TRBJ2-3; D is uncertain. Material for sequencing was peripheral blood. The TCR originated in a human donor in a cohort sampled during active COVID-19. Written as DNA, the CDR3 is TGTGCCAGCAGTTACTCAGAGACAGATACGCAGTATTTT. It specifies CASSYSETDTQYF.